This T cell receptor (beta chain) was documented in a study of cytomegalovirus exposure and HLA in healthy donors. About the study: A subsequent analysis stated that the 110 or so validation repertoires were run on the same platform as the roughly 710 first-cohort repertoires.

Whole-study results and caveats: In vitro, a few CMV-associated chains proved specific for CMV antigens. Researchers counted approximately 160 TCR beta chains as cytomegalovirus-associated.

The table came from immunoSEQ multiplex PCR; TCRdb's copy has only in-frame clones and leaves some out. This sample yields about 130,000 clones, of which around 94% are seen a single time; roughly 1.2% belongs to the top ten. CDR1 and CDR2 from the germline V gene are SGHRS and YFSETQ. V lost 4 bases and J lost 3; bases outside the gene matches: 5. The CDR3 length is 14 residues. Note on this clone: The target antigen is unknown.

Among the 120 subjects of the validation cohort, separate from the roughly 730-subject first cohort, were the donors. The sequencing input was PBMCs. The rearrangement joins TRBV5-1 to TRBJ2-3; 7 bases line up with TRBD1. This sequence was found in a woman younger than 30 in good health and CMV-seronegative. The CDR3 DNA is TGCGCCAGCAGCGACCCGGGACAGACAGATACGCAGTATTTT. This sequence encodes CASSDPGQTDTQYF.